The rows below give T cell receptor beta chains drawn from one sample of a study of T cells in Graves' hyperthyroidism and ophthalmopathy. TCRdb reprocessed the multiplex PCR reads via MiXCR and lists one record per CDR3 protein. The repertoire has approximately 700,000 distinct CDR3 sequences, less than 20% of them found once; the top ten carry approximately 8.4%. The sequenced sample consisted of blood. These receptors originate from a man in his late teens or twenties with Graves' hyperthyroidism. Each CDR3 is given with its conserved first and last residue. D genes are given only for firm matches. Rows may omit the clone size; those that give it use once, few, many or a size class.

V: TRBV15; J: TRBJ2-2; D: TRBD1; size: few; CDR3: CATSRRPGTGPTGELFF; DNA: TGTGCCACCAGCAGACGTCCCGGGACAGGGCCCACCGGGGAGCTGTTTTTT
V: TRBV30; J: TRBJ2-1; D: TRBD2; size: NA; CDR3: CAYSGLAGVSDEQFF; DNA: TGTGCCTACTCGGGACTAGCGGGTGTATCGGATGAGCAGTTCTTC
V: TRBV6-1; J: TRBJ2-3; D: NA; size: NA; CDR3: CASKASRADTQYF; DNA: TGTGCCAGCAAGGCCAGTAGGGCAGATACGCAGTATTTT
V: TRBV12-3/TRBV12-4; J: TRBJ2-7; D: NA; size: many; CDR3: CASSLGTEQYF; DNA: TGTGCCAGCAGTTTGGGGACCGAGCAGTACTTC
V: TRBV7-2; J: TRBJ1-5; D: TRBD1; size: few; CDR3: CASSHPNRGGQPQHF; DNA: TGTGCCAGCAGCCACCCGAACAGGGGCGGGCAGCCCCAGCATTTT
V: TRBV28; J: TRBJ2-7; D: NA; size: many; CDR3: CATEVRGRYEQYF; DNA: TGTGCCACAGAGGTAAGGGGCAGGTACGAGCAGTACTTC
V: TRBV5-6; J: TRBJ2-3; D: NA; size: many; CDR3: CASSFRRAMQQYF; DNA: TGTGCCAGCAGCTTTAGGAGGGCTATGCAGCAGTATTTT
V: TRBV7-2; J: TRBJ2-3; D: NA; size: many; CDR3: CASSSVTGGVTQYF; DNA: TGTGCCAGCAGCTCCGTAACGGGGGGCGTTACGCAGTATTTT
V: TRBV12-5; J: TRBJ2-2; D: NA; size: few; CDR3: CASGFLTGSRGTGELFF; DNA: TGTGCTAGTGGTTTCTTAACAGGGTCGAGGGGGACCGGGGAGCTGTTTTTT
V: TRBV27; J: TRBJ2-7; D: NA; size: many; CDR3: CASSSPTGPSYEQYF; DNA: TGTGCCAGCAGTTCCCCGACAGGACCCTCCTACGAGCAGTACTTC
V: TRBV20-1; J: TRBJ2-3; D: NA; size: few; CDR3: CSAPIGGEGPTDAQYF; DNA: TGCAGTGCCCCCATAGGGGGGGAGGGCCCCACAGATGCGCAGTATTTT
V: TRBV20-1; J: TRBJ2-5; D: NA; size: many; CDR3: CSANQGIFQETQYF; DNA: TGCAGTGCTAATCAGGGGATCTTTCAAGAGACCCAGTACTTC
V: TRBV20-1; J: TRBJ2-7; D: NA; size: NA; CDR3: CSAPQAGMGDEQYF; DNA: TGCAGTGCGCCACAGGCGGGAATGGGTGACGAGCAGTACTTC
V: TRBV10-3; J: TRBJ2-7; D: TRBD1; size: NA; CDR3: CAISDTGGRYEQYF; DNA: TGTGCCATCAGTGACACAGGGGGCAGGTACGAGCAGTACTTC
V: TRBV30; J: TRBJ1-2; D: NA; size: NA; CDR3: CAWSVSGYGYTF; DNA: TGTGCCTGGAGTGTTTCAGGGTATGGCTACACCTTC
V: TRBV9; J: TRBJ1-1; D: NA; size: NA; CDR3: CASSAEGRVNTEAFF; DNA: TGTGCCAGCAGCGCAGAGGGCCGGGTCAACACTGAAGCTTTCTTT
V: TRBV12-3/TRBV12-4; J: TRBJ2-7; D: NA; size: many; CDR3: CASSPRRLERYEQYF; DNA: TGTGCCAGCAGTCCACGCCGACTAGAACGCTACGAGCAGTACTTC
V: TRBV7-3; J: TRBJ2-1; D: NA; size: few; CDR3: CASSLLSTNNEQFF; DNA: TGTGCCAGCAGCTTATTATCCACGAACAATGAGCAGTTCTTC
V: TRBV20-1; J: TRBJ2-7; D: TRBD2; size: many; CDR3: CSASSGDEQYF; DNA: TGCAGTGCTAGCAGCGGGGACGAGCAGTACTTC
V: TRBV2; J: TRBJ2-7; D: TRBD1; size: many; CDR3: CASTGDGTASYEQYF; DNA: TGTGCCAGCACTGGGGACGGGACAGCATCCTACGAGCAGTACTTC
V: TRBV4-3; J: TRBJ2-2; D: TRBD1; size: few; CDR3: CASSQATGGFLTGELFF; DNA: TGCGCCAGCAGCCAAGCGACAGGGGGCTTTCTCACCGGGGAGCTGTTTTTT
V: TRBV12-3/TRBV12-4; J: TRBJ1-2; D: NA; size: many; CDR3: CASSLADLGPGYTF; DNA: TGTGCCAGCAGTTTAGCGGACCTCGGCCCTGGCTACACCTTC